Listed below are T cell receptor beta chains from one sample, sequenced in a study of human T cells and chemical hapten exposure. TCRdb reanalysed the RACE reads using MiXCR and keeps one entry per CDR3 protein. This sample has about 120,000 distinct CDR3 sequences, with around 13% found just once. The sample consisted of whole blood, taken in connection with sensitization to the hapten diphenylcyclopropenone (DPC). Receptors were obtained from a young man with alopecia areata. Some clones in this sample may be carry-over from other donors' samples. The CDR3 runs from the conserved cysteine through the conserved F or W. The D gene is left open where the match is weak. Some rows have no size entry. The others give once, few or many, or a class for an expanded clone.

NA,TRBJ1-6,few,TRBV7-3,TGTGCCAGCAGCTCTTACGGTCAGGGCACTAATTCACCCCTCCACTTT,CASSSYGQGTNSPLHF
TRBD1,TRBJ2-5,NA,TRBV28,TGTGCCAGCAGACCCCCGGACAGGGGACAGACCCAGTACTTC,CASRPPDRGQTQYF
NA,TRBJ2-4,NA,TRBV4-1,TGCGCCAGCAGCCCCGTTTTTAAACGTTGGCTTCCTGGGAAACTAGCCAAAAACATTCAGTACTTC,CASSPVFKRWLPGKLAKNIQYF
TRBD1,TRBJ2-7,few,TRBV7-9,TGTGCCAGCAGCTCGACAGGGGGATTATACGAGCAGTACTTC,CASSSTGGLYEQYF
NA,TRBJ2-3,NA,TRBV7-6,TGTGCCAGCAGCTTAGAGAGCGACAGCACAGATACGCAGTATTTT,CASSLESDSTDTQYF
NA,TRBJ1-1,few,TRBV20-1,TGCAGTGCTAGAGATAGATTGGGGGGAAACACTGAAGCTTTCTTT,CSARDRLGGNTEAFF
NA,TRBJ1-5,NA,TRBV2,TGTGCCAGCAGGACGGAAGGCAATCAGCCCCAGCATTTT,CASRTEGNQPQHF
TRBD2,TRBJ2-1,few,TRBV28,TGTGCCAGCACCCACTCCCGCGGGGGGGCCAATGAGCAGTTCTTC,CASTHSRGGANEQFF
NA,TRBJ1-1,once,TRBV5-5,TGTGCCAGCAGCTTCGGGGTTCCGAACACTGAAGCTTTCTTT,CASSFGVPNTEAFF
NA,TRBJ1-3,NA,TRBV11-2,TGTGCCAGCAGCTCAACCCACCAGGGAGCTGGAAACACCATATATTTT,CASSSTHQGAGNTIYF
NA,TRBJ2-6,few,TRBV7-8,TGTGCCAGCAGCTTAGCGGTTGCAGGCACCTCTGGGGCCAACGTCCTGACTTTC,CASSLAVAGTSGANVLTF
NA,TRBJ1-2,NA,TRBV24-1,TGTGCCACCAGTGATTACAGGGCTAACTATGGCTACACCTTC,CATSDYRANYGYTF
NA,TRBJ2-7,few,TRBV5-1,TGCGCCAGCGGTTCTCCCTACGAGCAGTACTTC,CASGSPYEQYF
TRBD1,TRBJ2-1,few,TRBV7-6,TGTGCCAGCAGCTTAGCGGAAGACAGGGTCGGCAATGAGCAGTTCTTC,CASSLAEDRVGNEQFF
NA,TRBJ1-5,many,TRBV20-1,TGCAGTGCTAGAGTCGCAGGGGATTCCAATCAGCCCCAGCATTTT,CSARVAGDSNQPQHF
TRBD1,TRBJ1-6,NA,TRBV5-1,TGCGCCAGCACCGACAGGGGCCCCCGAAAATATAATTCACCCCTCCACTTT,CASTDRGPRKYNSPLHF
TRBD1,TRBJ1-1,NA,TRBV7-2,TGTGCCAGCAGCTTCACTGGGACAGTGAACACTGAAGCTTTCTTT,CASSFTGTVNTEAFF
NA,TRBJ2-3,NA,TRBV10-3,TGTGCCATCAGTGAGTCAGTAGCTGCCCTAGATACGCAGTATTTT,CAISESVAALDTQYF
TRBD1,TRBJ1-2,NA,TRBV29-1,TGCAGCGTCCGGACAGGGGGCGTCTATGGCTACACCTTC,CSVRTGGVYGYTF
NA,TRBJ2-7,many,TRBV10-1,TGCGCCAGCAGTGAGTCGACGGTGCCCGAGCAGTACTTC,CASSESTVPEQYF